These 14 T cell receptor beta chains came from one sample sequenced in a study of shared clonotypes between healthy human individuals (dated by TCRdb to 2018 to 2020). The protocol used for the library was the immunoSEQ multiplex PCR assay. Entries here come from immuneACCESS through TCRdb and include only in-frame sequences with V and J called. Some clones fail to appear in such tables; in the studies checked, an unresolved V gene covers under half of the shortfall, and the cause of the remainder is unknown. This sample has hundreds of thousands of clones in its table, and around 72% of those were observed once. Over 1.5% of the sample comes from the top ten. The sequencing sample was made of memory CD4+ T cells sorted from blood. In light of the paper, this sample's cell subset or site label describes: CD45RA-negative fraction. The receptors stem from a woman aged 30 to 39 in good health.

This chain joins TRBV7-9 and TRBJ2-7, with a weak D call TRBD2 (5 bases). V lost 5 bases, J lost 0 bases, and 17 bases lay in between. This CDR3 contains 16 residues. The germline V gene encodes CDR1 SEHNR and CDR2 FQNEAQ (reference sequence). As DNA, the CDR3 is TGTGCCAGCAGCCCCATGTTTCCGGGAAGCTCCTACGAGCAGTACTTC. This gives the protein CASSPMFPGSSYEQYF.

The DNA of the CDR3 is TGCAGCGTTGAAGGTGGAGCGGGATACTACAATGAGCAGTTCTTC. Translated: CSVEGGAGYYNEQFF. The rearrangement joins TRBV29-1 to TRBJ2-1; 7 bases line up with TRBD2. V lost 1 base and J lost 3; bases outside the gene matches: 6. Germline lookup yields CDR1 SQVTM and CDR2 ANQGSEA. The CDR3 totals 15 residues.

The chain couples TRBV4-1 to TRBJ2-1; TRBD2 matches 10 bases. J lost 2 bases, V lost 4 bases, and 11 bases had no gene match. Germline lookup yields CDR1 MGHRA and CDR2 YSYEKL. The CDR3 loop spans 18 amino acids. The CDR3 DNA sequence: TGCGCCAGCAGCCCTGGACTAGCGGTAATTCTCGCCTACAATGAGCAGTTCTTC. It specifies CASSPGLAVILAYNEQFF.

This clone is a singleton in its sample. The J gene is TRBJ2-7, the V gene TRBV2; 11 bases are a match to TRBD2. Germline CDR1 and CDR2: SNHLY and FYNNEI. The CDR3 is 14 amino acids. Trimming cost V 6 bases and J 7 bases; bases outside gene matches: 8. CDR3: CASRGTSGTREQYF. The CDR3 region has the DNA TGTGCCAGCAGAGGGACTAGCGGTACGCGGGAGCAGTACTTC.

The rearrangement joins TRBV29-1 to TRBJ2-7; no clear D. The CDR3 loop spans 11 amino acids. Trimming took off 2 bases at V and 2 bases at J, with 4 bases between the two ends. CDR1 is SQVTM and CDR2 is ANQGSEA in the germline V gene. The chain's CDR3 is CSVEQTYEQYF. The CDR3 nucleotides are TGCAGCGTTGAACAGACCTACGAGCAGTACTTC.

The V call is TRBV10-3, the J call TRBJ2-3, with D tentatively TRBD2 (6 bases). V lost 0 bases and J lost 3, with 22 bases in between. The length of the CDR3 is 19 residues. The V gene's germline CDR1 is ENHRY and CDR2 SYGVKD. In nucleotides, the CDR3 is TGTGCCATCAGTGAGTCTCGTGGTGTTGGGACGGGAGCAACAGATACGCAGTATTTT. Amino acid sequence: CAISESRGVGTGATDTQYF.

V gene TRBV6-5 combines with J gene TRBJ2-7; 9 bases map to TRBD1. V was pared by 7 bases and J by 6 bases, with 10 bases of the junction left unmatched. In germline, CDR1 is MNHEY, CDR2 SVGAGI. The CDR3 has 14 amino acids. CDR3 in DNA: TGTGCCAGCATCTACCGGGACAGGGTGCTCGAGCAGTACTTC. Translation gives CASIYRDRVLEQYF.

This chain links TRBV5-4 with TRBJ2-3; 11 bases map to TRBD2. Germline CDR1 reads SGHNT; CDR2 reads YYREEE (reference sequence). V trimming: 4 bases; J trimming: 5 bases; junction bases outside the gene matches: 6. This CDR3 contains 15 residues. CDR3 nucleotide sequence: TGTGCCAGCAGCATACTAGCGGGAGTTGTAGATACGCAGTATTTT. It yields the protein CASSILAGVVDTQYF.

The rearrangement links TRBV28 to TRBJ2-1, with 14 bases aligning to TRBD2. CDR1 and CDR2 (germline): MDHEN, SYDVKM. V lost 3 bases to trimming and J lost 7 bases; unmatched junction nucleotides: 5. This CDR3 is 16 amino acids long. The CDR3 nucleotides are TGTGCCAGCAGTTTCTCCGGGACTAGCGGGAGAAATGAGCAGTTCTTC. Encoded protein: CASSFSGTSGRNEQFF.

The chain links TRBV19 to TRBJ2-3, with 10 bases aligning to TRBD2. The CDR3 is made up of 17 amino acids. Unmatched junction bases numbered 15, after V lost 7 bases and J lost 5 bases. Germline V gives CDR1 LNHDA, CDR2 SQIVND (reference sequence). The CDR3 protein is CASTQGRTSGKVDTQYF. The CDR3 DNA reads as TGTGCCAGTACCCAAGGTCGGACTAGCGGAAAGGTAGATACGCAGTATTTT.

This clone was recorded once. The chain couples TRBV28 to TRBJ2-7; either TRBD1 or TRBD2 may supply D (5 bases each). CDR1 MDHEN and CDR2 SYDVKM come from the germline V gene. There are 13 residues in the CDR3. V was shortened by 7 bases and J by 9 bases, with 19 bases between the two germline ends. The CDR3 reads CASKMQGPMGQYF. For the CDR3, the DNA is TGTGCCAGCAAAATGCAGGGACCCATGGGGCAGTACTTC.

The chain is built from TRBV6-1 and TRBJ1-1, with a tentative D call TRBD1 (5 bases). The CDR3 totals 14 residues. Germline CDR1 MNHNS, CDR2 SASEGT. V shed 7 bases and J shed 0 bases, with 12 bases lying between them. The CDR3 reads CASMPGPLNTEAFF. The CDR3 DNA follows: TGTGCCAGCATGCCAGGGCCTTTGAACACTGAAGCTTTCTTT.

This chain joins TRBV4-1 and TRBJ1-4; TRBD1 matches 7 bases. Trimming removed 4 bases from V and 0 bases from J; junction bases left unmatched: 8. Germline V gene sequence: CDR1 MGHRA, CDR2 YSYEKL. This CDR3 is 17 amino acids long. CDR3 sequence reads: CASSPIQGPTTNEKLFF. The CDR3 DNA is TGCGCCAGCAGCCCAATACAGGGGCCCACAACTAATGAAAAACTGTTTTTT.

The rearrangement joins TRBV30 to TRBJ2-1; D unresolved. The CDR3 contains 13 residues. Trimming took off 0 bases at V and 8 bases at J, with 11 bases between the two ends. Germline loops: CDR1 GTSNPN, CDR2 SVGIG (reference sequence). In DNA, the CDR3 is TGTGCCTGGAGTGTCGAGGACGGTGATGAGCAGTTCTTC. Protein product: CAWSVEDGDEQFF.